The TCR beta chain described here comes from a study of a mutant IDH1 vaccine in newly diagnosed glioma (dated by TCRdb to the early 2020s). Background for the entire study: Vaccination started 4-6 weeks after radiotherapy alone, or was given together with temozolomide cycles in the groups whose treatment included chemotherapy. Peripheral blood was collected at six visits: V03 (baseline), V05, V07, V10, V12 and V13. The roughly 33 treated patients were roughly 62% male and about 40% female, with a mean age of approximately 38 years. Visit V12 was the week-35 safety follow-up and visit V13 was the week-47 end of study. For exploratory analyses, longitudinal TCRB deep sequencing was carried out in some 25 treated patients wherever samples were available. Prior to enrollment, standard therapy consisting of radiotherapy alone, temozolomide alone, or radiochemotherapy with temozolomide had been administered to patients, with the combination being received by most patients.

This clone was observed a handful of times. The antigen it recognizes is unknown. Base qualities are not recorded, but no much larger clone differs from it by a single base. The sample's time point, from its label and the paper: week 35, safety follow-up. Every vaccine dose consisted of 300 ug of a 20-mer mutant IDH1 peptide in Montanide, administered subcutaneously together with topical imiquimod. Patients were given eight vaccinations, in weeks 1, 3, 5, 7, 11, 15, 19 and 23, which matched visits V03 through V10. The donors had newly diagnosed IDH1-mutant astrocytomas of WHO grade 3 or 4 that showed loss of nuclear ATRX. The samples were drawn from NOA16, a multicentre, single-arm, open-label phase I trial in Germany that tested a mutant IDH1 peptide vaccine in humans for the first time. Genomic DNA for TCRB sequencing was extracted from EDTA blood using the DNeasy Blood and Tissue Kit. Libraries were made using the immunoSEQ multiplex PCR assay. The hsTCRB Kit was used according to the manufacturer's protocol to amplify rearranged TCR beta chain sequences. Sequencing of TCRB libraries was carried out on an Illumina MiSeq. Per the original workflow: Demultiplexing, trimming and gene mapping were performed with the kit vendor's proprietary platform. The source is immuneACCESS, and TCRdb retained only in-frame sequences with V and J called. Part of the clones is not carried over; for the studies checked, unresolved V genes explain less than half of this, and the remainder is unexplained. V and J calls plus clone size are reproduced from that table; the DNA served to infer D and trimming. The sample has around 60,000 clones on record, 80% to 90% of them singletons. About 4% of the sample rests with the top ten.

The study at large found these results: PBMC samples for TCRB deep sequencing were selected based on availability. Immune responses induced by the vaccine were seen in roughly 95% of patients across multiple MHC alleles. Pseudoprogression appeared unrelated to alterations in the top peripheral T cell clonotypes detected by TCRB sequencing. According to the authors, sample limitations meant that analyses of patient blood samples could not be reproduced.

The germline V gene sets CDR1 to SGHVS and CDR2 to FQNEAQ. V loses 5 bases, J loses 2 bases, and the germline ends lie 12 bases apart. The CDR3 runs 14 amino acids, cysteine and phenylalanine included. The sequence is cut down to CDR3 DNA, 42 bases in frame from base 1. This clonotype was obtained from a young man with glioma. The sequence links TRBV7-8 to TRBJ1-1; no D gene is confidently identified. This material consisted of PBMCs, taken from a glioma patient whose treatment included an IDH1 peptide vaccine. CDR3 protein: CASSARTPNTEAFF. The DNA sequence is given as TGTGCCAGCAGCGCCCGCACACCCAACACTGAAGCTTTCTTT.